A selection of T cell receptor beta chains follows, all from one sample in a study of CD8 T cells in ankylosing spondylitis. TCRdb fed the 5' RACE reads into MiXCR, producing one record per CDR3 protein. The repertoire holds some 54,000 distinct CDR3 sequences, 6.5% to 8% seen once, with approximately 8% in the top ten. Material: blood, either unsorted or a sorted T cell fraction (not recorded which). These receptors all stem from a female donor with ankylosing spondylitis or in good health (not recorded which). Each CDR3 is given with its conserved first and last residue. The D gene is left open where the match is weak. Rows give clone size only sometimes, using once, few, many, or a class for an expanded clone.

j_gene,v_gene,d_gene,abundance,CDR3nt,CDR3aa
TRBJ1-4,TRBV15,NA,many,TGTGCCACCAGCAGAGGATCGGGTATAGTAGGAAAACTGTTTTTT,CATSRGSGIVGKLFF
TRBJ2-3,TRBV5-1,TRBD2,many,TGCGCCAGCAGCTTGTTTGTGGGGGGGAGAGATACGCAGTATTTT,CASSLFVGGRDTQYF
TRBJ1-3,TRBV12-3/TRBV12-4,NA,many,TGTGCCAGCATTGGGGGGAGCTCTGGAAACACCATATATTTT,CASIGGSSGNTIYF
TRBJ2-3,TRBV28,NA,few,TGTGCCAGCAGTTTAAAAGATACGCAGTATTTT,CASSLKDTQYF
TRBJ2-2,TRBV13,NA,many,TGTGCCAGCAGCTTATCAGGTGGGATAAACACCGGGGAGCTGTTTTTT,CASSLSGGINTGELFF
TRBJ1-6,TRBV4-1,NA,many,TGCGCCAGCAGCCAAGATAAGGGGAGCTCCTATAATTCACCCCTCCACTTT,CASSQDKGSSYNSPLHF
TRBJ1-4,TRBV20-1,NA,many,TGCAGTGCCCCAAACGGGCCCCAGGGTGAAAAACTGTTTTTT,CSAPNGPQGEKLFF
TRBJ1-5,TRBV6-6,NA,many,TGTGCCAGTACCAGGGGTAGCAATCAGCCCCAGCATTTT,CASTRGSNQPQHF
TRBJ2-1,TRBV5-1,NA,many,TGCGCCAGCAGCTTGACGGGATTGGGTGAGCAGTTCTTC,CASSLTGLGEQFF
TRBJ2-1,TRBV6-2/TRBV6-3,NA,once,TGTGCCGGCAGTTACCCCACTCGGTTTGAGTTCTTC,CAGSYPTRFEFF
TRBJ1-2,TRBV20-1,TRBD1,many,TGCAGTGCTAAACTTACAGGGGCTGTTGGCTACACCTTC,CSAKLTGAVGYTF
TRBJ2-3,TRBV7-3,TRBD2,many,TGTGCCAGCAGCTTAAGTGCTAGCGGTATTTACACAGATACGCAGTATTTT,CASSLSASGIYTDTQYF
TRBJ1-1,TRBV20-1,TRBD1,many,TGCAGTGCTAGGGGGACAGGGGACACTGAAGCTTTCTTT,CSARGTGDTEAFF
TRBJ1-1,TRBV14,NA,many,TGTGCCAGCAGCGCGGCGTACGGCAACACTGAAGCTTTCTTT,CASSAAYGNTEAFF
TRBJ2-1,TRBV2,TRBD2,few,TGTGCCAGCAGACAATCAAGACTAGCGAAGGACTACAATGAGCAGTTCTTC,CASRQSRLAKDYNEQFF
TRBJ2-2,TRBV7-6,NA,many,TGTGCCAGCAGCTTAGTCTTAGGCACCGGGGAGCTGTTTTTT,CASSLVLGTGELFF
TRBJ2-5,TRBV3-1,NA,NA,TGTGCCAGCAGCCAAGAGGGGCGAGAGACCCAGTACTTC,CASSQEGRETQYF
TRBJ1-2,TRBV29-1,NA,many,TGCAGCGTTGTGGAGACAGGCTATGGCTACACCTTC,CSVVETGYGYTF
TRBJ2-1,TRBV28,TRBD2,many,TGTGCCAGCAGTCCACCAAGCGGGGGGGAGAACAATGAGCAGTTCTTC,CASSPPSGGENNEQFF
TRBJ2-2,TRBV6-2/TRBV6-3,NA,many,TGTGCCAGCAGTTACGGGGTCGGGGAGCTGTTTTTT,CASSYGVGELFF
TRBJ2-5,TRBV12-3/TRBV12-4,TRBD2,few,TGTGCCAGCAGTTTCCGGGGGGGCCAAGAGACCCAGTACTTC,CASSFRGGQETQYF
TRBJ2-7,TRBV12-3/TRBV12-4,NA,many,TGTGCCAGCGGCAGCGGCGGGATGAACGAGCAGTACTTC,CASGSGGMNEQYF
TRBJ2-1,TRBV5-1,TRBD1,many,TGCGCCAGCAGCTTGGTTGGCCGACAGGGATACAATGAGCAGTTCTTC,CASSLVGRQGYNEQFF
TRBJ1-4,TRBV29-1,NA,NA,TGCAGCGTTGAAGAGGGCCACCGGGACCCCGGGAAACTGTTTTTT,CSVEEGHRDPGKLFF
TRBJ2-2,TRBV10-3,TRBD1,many,TGTGCCATCAGCGGACAGGGCCAAGAGAAGAACACCGGGGAGCTGTTTTTT,CAISGQGQEKNTGELFF
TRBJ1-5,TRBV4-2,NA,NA,TGTGCCAGCAGCCAAGATGCAGGGGACGATCAGCCCCAGCATTTT,CASSQDAGDDQPQHF
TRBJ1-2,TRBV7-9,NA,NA,TGTGCCAGCAGCATTACAGAGAACTATGGCTACACCTTC,CASSITENYGYTF
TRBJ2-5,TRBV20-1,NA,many,TGCAGTGCTAGACCGCTAGAATGGGAGACCCAGTACTTC,CSARPLEWETQYF
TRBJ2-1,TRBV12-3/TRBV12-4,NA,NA,TGTGCCAGCAGTTCCCCCTCCGGGTCAGGGTTGAATGAGCAGTTCTTC,CASSSPSGSGLNEQFF
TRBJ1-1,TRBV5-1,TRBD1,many,TGCGCCAGCACGACAGGGGAGCTTAGAATGAACACTGAAGCTTTCTTT,CASTTGELRMNTEAFF
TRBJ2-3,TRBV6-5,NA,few,TGTGCCAGCAGTTACGGGGCAGGCCTCGGAAATACGCAGTATTTT,CASSYGAGLGNTQYF
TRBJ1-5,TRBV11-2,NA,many,TGTGCCAGCAGCTATACCGGTCAGCCCCAGCATTTT,CASSYTGQPQHF
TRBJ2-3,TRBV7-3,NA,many,TGTGCCAGCAGCTTATCCATAACAGATACGCAGTATTTT,CASSLSITDTQYF
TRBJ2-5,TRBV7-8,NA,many,TGTGCCAGCAGCTTATTTCCGGGGGAGACCCAGTACTTC,CASSLFPGETQYF
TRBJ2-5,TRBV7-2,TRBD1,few,TGTGCCAGCACCTACCGGGACAGCTACCTCCAAGAGACCCAGTACTTC,CASTYRDSYLQETQYF
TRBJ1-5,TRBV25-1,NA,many,TGTGCCAGCAGTGCCCAGGGAGTAATGGATCAGCCCCAGCATTTT,CASSAQGVMDQPQHF
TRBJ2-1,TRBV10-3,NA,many,TGTGCCATCAGGGGCTTCCCTGGAGGTTTATCCTACAATGAGCAGTTCTTC,CAIRGFPGGLSYNEQFF
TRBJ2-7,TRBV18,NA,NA,TGTGCCAGCTCACCACGAATATCTGGGGAAGGCTACGAGCAGTACTTC,CASSPRISGEGYEQYF
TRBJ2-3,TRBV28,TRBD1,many,TGTGCCAGCAACAGGGGTAGAGATACGCAGTATTTT,CASNRGRDTQYF
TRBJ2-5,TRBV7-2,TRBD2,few,TGTGCCAGCAGCTTAGGGATTACTAGCGCCCAAGAGACCCAGTACTTC,CASSLGITSAQETQYF
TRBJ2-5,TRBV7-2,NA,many,TGTGCCAGCACCTCCCGACGACTAGACCAAGAGACCCAGTACTTC,CASTSRRLDQETQYF
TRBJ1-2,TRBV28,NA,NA,TGTGCCAGCAGTTTATCTGGACAGCGAATTAACTATGGCTACACCTTC,CASSLSGQRINYGYTF
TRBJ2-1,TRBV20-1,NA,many,TGCAGTGCTTCAGGACAGATTGACAATGAGCAGTTCTTC,CSASGQIDNEQFF
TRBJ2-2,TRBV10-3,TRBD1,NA,TGTGCCATCCGACAGGGGGCTTCGGCCGGGGAGCTGTTTTTT,CAIRQGASAGELFF
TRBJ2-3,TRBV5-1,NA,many,TGCGCCAGCAGCTGGGGGTTGCAAGATGATACGCAGTATTTT,CASSWGLQDDTQYF
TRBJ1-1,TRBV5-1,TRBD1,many,TGCGCCAGCAGCTCAACCCCAGGGGGGGGCAACACTGAAGCTTTCTTT,CASSSTPGGGNTEAFF
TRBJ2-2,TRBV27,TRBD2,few,TGTGCCAGCAGCATACTAGCGGGGCCGAACACCGGGGAGCTGTTTTTT,CASSILAGPNTGELFF
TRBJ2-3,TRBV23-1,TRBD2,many,TGCGCCAGCAGTCAGGGAGGGCCAGATACGCAGTATTTT,CASSQGGPDTQYF
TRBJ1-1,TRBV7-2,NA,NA,TGTGCCAGCAGCCCCATGGGGGAATGGCGGCAAGCTTTCTTT,CASSPMGEWRQAFF
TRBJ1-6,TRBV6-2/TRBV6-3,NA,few,TGTGCCAGCAGTTATCGACCTAGCAATTCACCCCTCCACTTT,CASSYRPSNSPLHF
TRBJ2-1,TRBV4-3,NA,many,TGCGCCAGCAGCCCTAGTAGGGGGTACAATGAGCAGTTCTTC,CASSPSRGYNEQFF
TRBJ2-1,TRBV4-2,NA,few,TGTGCCAGCAGCCGGGGGGGGGACAACGAACCGACCTACAATGAGCAGTTCTTC,CASSRGGDNEPTYNEQFF
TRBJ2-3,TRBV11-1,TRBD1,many,TGTGCCAGCAGCTTAGAGTTCGCCGGGACAGGGGTAACAGATACGCAGTATTTT,CASSLEFAGTGVTDTQYF
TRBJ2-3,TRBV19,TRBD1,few,TGTGCCACCCTTCGGACAGGGGGTATGGAGAGCACAGATACGCAGTATTTT,CATLRTGGMESTDTQYF
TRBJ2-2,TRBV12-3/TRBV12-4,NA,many,TGTGCCAGCAGTTTGAGGCAATCCGGGGAGCTGTTTTTT,CASSLRQSGELFF